This T cell receptor beta chain is drawn from a study of blood T cell repertoires in COVID-19. This clone was seen only once. Some clones are missing from TCRdb's copy, which holds only in-frame ones; the method was immunoSEQ multiplex PCR. Of roughly 220,000 clones listed, roughly 89% were seen once; the top ten hold around 3.8%. This CDR3 comprises 14 residues. After removal of 6 bases from V and 0 bases from J, the junction contained 4 bases not matched to a gene. Germline lookup yields CDR1 SNHLY and CDR2 FYNNEI. This chain links TRBV2 with TRBJ1-2; 7 bases line up with TRBD1. Sequenced input: PBMCs or T cells enriched from blood (not recorded which). The clonotype comes from a woman between 40 and 55 years old with acute COVID-19. CDR3 protein: CASSRQGANYGYTF. The CDR3 DNA reads TGTGCCAGCAGCCGACAGGGAGCTAACTATGGCTACACCTTC.